This passage covers 23 T cell receptor beta chains from one sample sequenced in a study of blood T cells in healthy people across ages (dated by TCRdb to the mid-2010s). The method was 5' RACE. Sequencing took place on an Illumina HiSeq 2500. A second PCR of roughly 6 to 12 cycles was run with a J-beta primer mix and a sample-barcoded 5' primer. Clones were called with MiXCR by TCRdb after fastp trimmed the public reads at Q25, and only in-frame beta chains were retained. CDR3 protein duplicates are merged, each entry listing the most common genes and DNA. Present in this sample are hundreds of thousands of distinct CDR3 sequences, roughly 26% of which were seen just once. The top ten clonotypes cover 15% to 20% of the sample. The sample was blood. Source of these receptors: a woman aged 80 or over in good health.

The J gene is TRBJ2-4, the V gene TRBV28; D is tentatively TRBD1 or TRBD2 (5 bases each). The ends were cut back, 7 bases at V and 1 base at J, with 14 bases in the middle. Looked up from germline, CDR1 is MDHEN and CDR2 is SYDVKM. This CDR3 has 15 amino acids. The CDR3 sequence: CASKSGSGAKNIQYF. DNA for the CDR3: TGTGCCAGCAAGTCAGGGAGTGGGGCCAAAAACATTCAGTACTTC.

About this clonotype: This may arise from a read error, as a much more abundant clone is one base away. V is TRBV6-6 and J is TRBJ1-5; 7 bases agree with TRBD1. CDR3 length: 15 amino acids. CDR1 and CDR2 from the germline V gene are MNHNY and SVGAGI (reference sequence). V dropped 8 bases and J dropped 0; count of bases not matched to a gene: 7. CDR3 sequence reads: CASVRQGRSNQPQHF. In nucleotides, the CDR3 is TGTGCCAGCGTAAGACAGGGCCGTAGCAATCAGCCCCAGCATTTT.

With respect to this clonotype: A junction end diverges from the germline sequence, so it may reflect a read error. This chain joins TRBV27 and TRBJ1-1; possible D gene TRBD1, 6 bases. This CDR3 region has 14 residues. CDR1 MNHEY and CDR2 SMNVEV come from the germline V gene (reference sequence). CDR3 nucleotide sequence: TGTGCCAGCAGTTCCACAGGGAGGAACGCTGAAGCTTTCTTT. It yields the protein CASSSTGRNAEAFF.

This clonotype was detected ten times or more. The rearrangement joins TRBV11-3 to TRBJ1-2, with a possible D match to TRBD1 (5 bases). V lost 4 bases, J lost 6 bases, and 15 bases lay in between. The CDR3 length is 14 residues. CDR1 and CDR2 (germline): SGHNT, YENEEA. The CDR3 bases are TGTGCCAGCAGCTCAAGGGGCGGACTAAATGGCTACACCTTC. Amino acid sequence: CASSSRGGLNGYTF. The full variable domain, in which reference TRBV11-3 and TRBJ1-2 provide the parts outside the CDR3, is EAGVVQSPRYKIIEKKQPVAFWCNPISGHNTLYWYLQNLGQGPELLIRYENEEAVDDSQLPKDRFSAERLKGVDSTLKIQPAELGDSAVYLCASSSRGGLNGYTFGSGTRLTVV.

The table lists this clonotype with many counts. V and J are TRBV5-1 and TRBJ2-1; 9 bases agree with TRBD2. This CDR3 contains 19 residues. Germline trimming cut 4 bases from V and 1 base from J; bases unmatched to any gene: 15. Germline values: CDR1 SGHRS, CDR2 YFSETQ. CDR3 bases: TGCGCCAGCAGCCCCGGACAGGATGCAGCGGGGGGTTCCTACAATGAGCAGTTCTTC. This encodes CASSPGQDAAGGSYNEQFF.

The chain is built from TRBV7-8 and TRBJ1-5; no firm D call. The CDR3 extends over 14 amino acids. The germline V gene has CDR1 SGHVS and CDR2 FQNEAQ. Trimming shortened V by 0 bases and J by 10 bases, and 13 bases separated the two germline ends. CDR3 amino acids: CASSLASEGQPQHF. The CDR3 DNA sequence: TGTGCCAGCAGCTTAGCGTCCGAAGGTCAACCCCAGCATTTT.

The count of this clonotype is one. The rearrangement links TRBV18 to TRBJ2-2; D gene ambiguous. Between the trimmed V and J ends, which lost 2 bases and 3 bases, there was a span of 13 bases. The CDR3 runs 16 residues. Germline CDR1 KGHSH, CDR2 LQKENI. CDR3 in DNA: TGTGCCAGCTCACCAGGTCGAGCTACTTACACCGGGGAGCTGTTTTTT. Translated: CASSPGRATYTGELFF. The full variable domain, with the rest looked up from reference TRBV18 and TRBJ2-2, is NAGVMQNPRHLVRRRGQEARLRCSPMKGHSHVYWYRQLPEEGLKFMVYLQKENIIDESGMPKERFSAEFPKEGPSILRIQQVVRGDSAAYFCASSPGRATYTGELFFGEGSRLTVL.

The chain has TRBV7-2 and TRBJ1-2, with a tentative D call TRBD1 (5 bases). The CDR3 spans 12 residues. Trimming took 6 bases from V and 8 from J, leaving 13 bases between them. In germline, CDR1 is SGHTA, CDR2 FQGNSA. In DNA, the CDR3 is TGTGCCAGCAGACTGGGGGAAGAGGGCTACACCTTC. This gives the protein CASRLGEEGYTF.

With respect to this clonotype: A single base separates this from a much larger clone, so it may be a read error. This chain links TRBV6-8 with TRBJ1-5, with TRBD1 matching over 10 bases. The CDR3 covers 16 residues. Looked up from germline, CDR1 is MNHGY and CDR2 is SAAAGT. The CDR3 protein is CASSGTGAVSNQPRHF. CDR3 nucleotide sequence: TGTGCCAGCAGTGGGACAGGGGCGGTAAGCAATCAGCCCCGGCATTTT.

There are a few counts of this clonotype. This chain links TRBV4-3 with TRBJ2-2; D call uncertain. Looked up from germline, CDR1 is LGHNA and CDR2 is YSLEER. Trimming cost V 0 bases and J 1 base, with 9 bases left between them. The CDR3 extends over 16 amino acids. The CDR3 DNA reads as TGCGCCAGCAGCCAAGAGGTGTTGGGGAACACCGGGGAGCTGTTTTTT. Its translation: CASSQEVLGNTGELFF.

Worth noting for this clonotype: Given a much more abundant clone one base away, this may be a read error. The chain employs TRBV7-2 and TRBJ2-3; D gene ambiguous. V lost 2 bases, J lost 8 bases, and 8 bases lay in between. CDR3 length: 12 residues. Germline V gene sequence: CDR1 SGHTA, CDR2 FQGNSA. The CDR3 region is CASSLWAGTQYF. CDR3 nucleotides: TGTGCCAGCAGCTTATGGGCAGGTACGCAGTATTTT.

Details on this clonotype: A single base separates this from a much larger clone, so it may be a read error. The chain couples TRBV5-1 to TRBJ1-6; D is unresolved. Germline CDR1 reads SGHRS; CDR2 reads YFSETQ. CDR3 length: 15 amino acids. The CDR3 here is CASSSSGAYTSPLHF. CDR3 bases: TGCGCCAGCAGCTCGTCAGGAGCCTATACTTCACCCCTCCACTTT. Drawing the rest from reference TRBV5-1 and TRBJ1-6, the complete variable domain is KAGVTQTPRYLIKTRGQQVTLSCSPISGHRSVSWYQQTPGQGLQFLFEYFSETQRNKGNFPGRFSGRQFSNSRSEMNVSTLELGDSALYLCASSSSGAYTSPLHFGNGTRLTVT.

Many counts were recorded for this clonotype. The chain carries TRBV28 and TRBJ2-7; weak D call: TRBD1 (7 bases). V was clipped by 6 bases and J by 5 bases, with 17 bases between them. CDR1 MDHEN and CDR2 SYDVKM come from the germline V gene. The CDR3 sequence is 14 residues long. CDR3 DNA: TGTGCCAGCAGCCTCTCAGGGGGGTTTGACGAGCAGTACTTC. As protein: CASSLSGGFDEQYF.

This clonotype has a count of ten or more. The gene calls are TRBV20-1 and TRBJ1-2; no definite D call. V lost 4 bases to trimming and J lost 4 bases, with 13 bases between them. The germline V gene encodes CDR1 DFQATT and CDR2 SNEGSKA (reference sequence). The CDR3 runs to 13 residues. The chain's CDR3 is CSATRPAAYGYTF. CDR3 nucleotides: TGCAGTGCTACCAGGCCGGCGGCCTATGGCTACACCTTC.

Turning to this clonotype: Possible read error: a much larger clone is one base away. The chain couples TRBV20-1 to TRBJ2-1; 11 bases are shared with TRBD2. Germline V lookup: CDR1 DFQATT, CDR2 SNEGSKA (reference sequence). V shed 0 bases, J shed 3 bases, and the junction held 7 bases outside the gene matches. The CDR3 loop spans 17 amino acids. The CDR3: CSAREATSGISYNEQFF. The CDR3 DNA reads TGCAGTGCTAGAGAGGCGACTAGCGGGATTAGCTACAATGAGCAGTTCTTC.

This clonotype was seen repeatedly, ten times or more. The rearrangement uses TRBV6-6 and TRBJ2-1; the D is unclear. V was shortened by 5 bases and J by 8 bases, with 13 bases between the two germline ends. The CDR3 runs 13 residues. Looked up from germline, CDR1 is MNHNY and CDR2 is SVGAGI (reference sequence). CDR3 region: CASSPRPAYEQFF. CDR3 coding DNA: TGTGCCAGCAGTCCCCGCCCGGCTTATGAGCAGTTCTTC.

This clonotype was counted between two and nine times. One base away lies a much larger clone, so this may be a sequencing read error. The chain recombines TRBV7-9 with TRBJ2-5; 10 bases are a match to TRBD1. The CDR3 has 15 amino acids. Trimming took 1 base from V and 3 from J; bases not matched to a gene: 2. Germline CDR1 and CDR2: SEHNR and FQNEAQ (reference sequence). The CDR3 DNA reads as TGTGCCAGCAGCTTAGGGGGACAGGGGAAAGAGACCCAGTACTTC. The encoded protein is CASSLGGQGKETQYF.

The chain recombines TRBV20-1 with TRBJ1-5; 10 nucleotides line up with TRBD1. This CDR3 contains 18 residues. Unmatched junction bases numbered 14, after V lost 5 bases and J lost 1 base. The germline V gene has CDR1 DFQATT and CDR2 SNEGSKA (reference sequence). The CDR3 sequence is CSASSRDRGRASNQPQHF. The CDR3 bases are TGCAGTGCTTCGTCCCGGGACAGGGGAAGGGCAAGCAATCAGCCCCAGCATTTT.

This clonotype was detected many times. The rearrangement joins TRBV6-2 or TRBV6-3 to TRBJ2-1; 8 bases align to TRBD2. The CDR3 loop spans 15 amino acids. J gave up 8 bases and V 0 bases, and 6 bases lay outside the gene matches. The germline V gene has CDR1 MNHEY and CDR2 SVGEGT. The CDR3 here is CASSYSRGGFYEQFF. CDR3 DNA sequence: TGTGCCAGCAGTTACTCACGGGGGGGGTTCTATGAGCAGTTCTTC.

The table lists this clonotype with many counts. The V gene is TRBV29-1, the J gene TRBJ2-2; D not certain. Germline V CDR1 and CDR2: SQVTM, ANQGSEA. Trimming took off 5 bases at V and 7 bases at J, with 26 bases between the two ends. This CDR3 has 17 amino acids. The chain's CDR3 is CSVRLPGTVGFGGELFF. The CDR3 coding sequence is TGCAGCGTTAGGCTCCCCGGAACAGTGGGGTTTGGCGGGGAGCTGTTTTTT.

Ten or more counts support this clonotype. The gene calls are TRBV5-5 and TRBJ2-7; 8 nucleotides line up with TRBD1. The CDR3 is 15 amino acids. Germline V gives CDR1 SGHKS, CDR2 YYEKEE (reference sequence). V trimming: 0 bases; J trimming: 2 bases; junction bases outside the gene matches: 4. CDR3 protein: CASSLAPDRAYEQYF. In nucleotides, the CDR3 is TGTGCCAGCAGCTTGGCCCCGGACAGGGCCTACGAGCAGTACTTC.

This clonotype was counted at least ten times. The rearrangement links TRBV6-6 to TRBJ2-3; D is unclear. Per germline, CDR1 MNHNY and CDR2 SVGAGI (reference sequence). The CDR3 runs to 16 residues. V was pared by 2 bases and J by 1 base, with 13 bases between. The CDR3 sequence: CASSYPQSVGTDTQYF. The CDR3 DNA reads as TGTGCCAGCAGTTACCCTCAGTCAGTAGGCACAGATACGCAGTATTTT.

This clonotype came up many times. CDR3 sequence reads: CASSETERSTDTQYF. CDR3 DNA: TGTGCCAGCTCGGAAACGGAACGGAGCACAGATACGCAGTATTTT. This chain links TRBV18 with TRBJ2-3, with D unclear. V was clipped by 6 bases and J by 0 bases, with 13 bases between them. Germline lookup yields CDR1 KGHSH and CDR2 LQKENI. This CDR3 region has 15 residues.